One TCR beta chain is described in this entry. The antigen is undetermined. These data originate in a study of neoadjuvant nivolumab and ipilimumab in lung cancer. General study results and limits: A small number of samples were TCR sequenced.

Some clones are missing from TCRdb's copy, which holds only in-frame ones; the method was immunoSEQ multiplex PCR. The sample lists about 5,300 clones, roughly 91% seen once, with 3.1% in the top ten. Germline CDR1 MNHEY, CDR2 SVGAGI. V gave up 6 bases and J gave up 9 bases; unmatched junction bases: 8. This CDR3 has 13 amino acids. The sequence came from an adult with non-small cell lung cancer. Some clones in this sample may be carry-over from other donors' samples. Here the sequenced sample was blood, taken after neoadjuvant nivolumab, alone or with ipilimumab, at or shortly before surgery. This chain connects TRBV6-5 to TRBJ2-1; 7 nucleotides agree with TRBD1. Here the CDR3 DNA reads TGTGCCAGCAGAGGGACAGCCCAAGCTGAGCAGTTCTTC. Amino acid sequence: CASRGTAQAEQFF.